These 18 T cell receptor beta chains share one sample of origin, sequenced in a study of PD-1 blockade in classical Hodgkin lymphoma. TCRdb's table, derived via immunoSEQ multiplex PCR, lists solely in-frame clones and lacks some. In the table there are 29,000 or so clones, approximately 80% of which are singletons. Time point: cycle 4 day 1 (C4D1), after less than 7 weeks of nivolumab. Each patient's relapse followed autologous stem cell transplantation, and brentuximab vedotin exposure varied. Investigators isolated CD4+ T cells from thawed PBMCs through magnetic negative selection. This material consisted of CD4+ T cells from blood, taken before the fourth cycle of nivolumab. Receptors originate from a human donor with classical Hodgkin lymphoma.

The V gene is TRBV5-1, the J gene TRBJ1-5; 7 bases are shared with TRBD1. Germline CDR1 is SGHRS and CDR2 is YFSETQ. The CDR3 is made up of 14 amino acids. V lost 2 bases and J lost 6; bases outside the gene matches: 5. CDR3 residues: CASSLSGGVQPQHF. CDR3 bases: TGCGCCAGCAGCTTATCAGGGGGGGTTCAGCCCCAGCATTTT.

The chain employs TRBV5-1 and TRBJ1-1; 8 bases fit TRBD1. In germline, CDR1 is SGHRS, CDR2 YFSETQ. Trimming took 0 bases from V and 7 from J; bases not matched to a gene: 2. The CDR3 sequence is 13 residues long. The CDR3 DNA sequence: TGCGCCAGCAGCTTGGGAGACAGGGGTGAAGCTTTCTTT. Residues: CASSLGDRGEAFF.

The chain recombines TRBV5-1 with TRBJ2-7; possible D gene TRBD1, 5 bases. There are 14 residues in the CDR3. CDR1 is SGHRS and CDR2 is YFSETQ in the germline V gene. The germline V and J ends were trimmed by 0 bases and 7 bases, with 14 bases remaining between them. The CDR3 loop is CASSLGQGLFEQYF. The CDR3 bases are TGCGCCAGCAGCTTGGGGCAGGGTTTATTTGAGCAGTACTTC.

The gene calls are TRBV10-2 and TRBJ1-1; 12 nucleotides align to TRBD1. Germline lookup yields CDR1 WSHSY and CDR2 SAAADI. CDR3 length: 14 residues. V gave up 6 bases and J gave up 7 bases; unmatched junction bases: 6. The CDR3 is CASSRDRGLGEAFF. The CDR3 coding sequence is TGCGCCAGCAGCCGGGACAGGGGGCTGGGTGAAGCTTTCTTT.

The chain carries TRBV5-1 and TRBJ2-3; D assignment may be TRBD1 or TRBD2 (5 bases each). The CDR3 runs 18 residues. Deletions cut 0 bases from V and 0 bases from J, with 17 bases between. Germline CDR1 is SGHRS and CDR2 is YFSETQ. CDR3 sequence reads: CASSLGLGTRFSTDTQYF. As DNA, the CDR3 is TGCGCCAGCAGCTTGGGTTTAGGGACCAGATTTAGCACAGATACGCAGTATTTT.

V is TRBV5-1 and J is TRBJ2-2; D is perhaps TRBD2 (5 bases). The CDR3 runs to 15 residues. Trimming stripped 2 bases from V and 2 bases from J, with 10 bases between. Looked up from germline, CDR1 is SGHRS and CDR2 is YFSETQ. Here the CDR3 DNA reads TGCGCCAGCAGCTTCGGACGGACTAACACCGGGGAGCTGTTTTTT. Residues: CASSFGRTNTGELFF.

The J gene is TRBJ2-7, the V gene TRBV5-1, with 8 bases aligning to TRBD1. The CDR3 has 14 residues. The V gene end was trimmed by 3 bases and the J gene end by 0 bases; junction bases not matched to a gene: 2. Germline CDR1 and CDR2: SGHRS and YFSETQ. The CDR3 coding sequence is TGCGCCAGCAGCTGGACAGGGAACTCCTACGAGCAGTACTTC. This sequence encodes CASSWTGNSYEQYF. The full variable domain, its missing parts supplied by reference TRBV5-1 and TRBJ2-7, is KAGVTQTPRYLIKTRGQQVTLSCSPISGHRSVSWYQQTPGQGLQFLFEYFSETQRNKGNFPGRFSGRQFSNSRSEMNVSTLELGDSALYLCASSWTGNSYEQYFGPGTRLTVT.

This chain joins TRBV21-1 and TRBJ2-7; the DNA was not used to check the table's D call, TRBD1. TRBV21-1 is termed a pseudogene. This CDR3 spans 15 amino acids. The CDR3 DNA reads as TGTGCCAGCGAAACCCCGGGACAGGGCTCCTACGAGCAGTACTTC. Encoded protein: CASETPGQGSYEQYF.

This clone was seen just once. The chain is built from TRBV6-5 and TRBJ2-7; possibly TRBD1 for D (6 bases). The V gene lost 5 bases and the J gene lost 4 bases, with 15 bases spanning the gap. The CDR3 spans 14 residues. The germline V gene has CDR1 MNHEY and CDR2 SVGAGI. CDR3 amino acids: CASSPRQARYEQYF. The DNA for the CDR3 is TGTGCCAGCAGTCCTCGACAGGCCAGGTACGAGCAGTACTTC.

This chain's CDR3 is CASSGQKVPTYEQYF. CDR3 coding DNA: TGTGCCAGCAGTGGGCAGAAGGTTCCAACCTACGAGCAGTACTTC. The chain joins TRBV6-1 to TRBJ2-7; D call uncertain. CDR1 and CDR2 from the germline V gene are MNHNS and SASEGT. CDR3 size: 15 residues. V lost 4 bases to trimming and J lost 2 bases, with 15 bases between them.

V and J are TRBV6-1 and TRBJ1-1, with D possibly TRBD1 on 6 matching bases. The length of the CDR3 is 18 residues. Looked up from germline, CDR1 is MNHNS and CDR2 is SASEGT. The V end lost 0 bases, the J end lost 1 base, and 18 bases lay between the germline ends. CDR3 nucleotides: TGTGCCAGCAGTGAAGCCTCTGGTGACAGGTGGTGGAACACTGAAGCTTTCTTT. Its protein is CASSEASGDRWWNTEAFF.

The chain links TRBV10-1 to TRBJ2-7, with D possibly TRBD1 on 6 matching bases. The germline gives CDR1 WNHNN, CDR2 SYGVQD (reference sequence). Trimming took off 9 bases at V and 6 bases at J, with 15 bases between the two ends. CDR3 length: 12 amino acids. CDR3 region: CASLTGYPEQYF. As DNA, the CDR3 is TGCGCCAGTCTGACAGGCTATCCCGAGCAGTACTTC.

The chain joins TRBV5-1 to TRBJ2-7; TRBD1 agrees at 7 bases. The CDR3 has 19 amino acids. J gave up 2 bases and V 1 base, and 18 bases lay outside the gene matches. CDR1 is SGHRS and CDR2 is YFSETQ in the germline V gene. For the CDR3, the DNA is TGCGCCAGCAGCTTGTGGCATGGACAGGCCGGATCCAACACCTACGAGCAGTACTTC. It is translated as CASSLWHGQAGSNTYEQYF.

The genes are TRBV2 and TRBJ2-1, with D perhaps TRBD1 (6 bases). This CDR3 region has 13 residues. Between the trimmed V and J ends, which lost 6 bases and 9 bases, there was a span of 15 bases. Germline-derived CDR1 and CDR2 are SNHLY and FYNNEI. The CDR3 spells CASRRQASSEQFF. The DNA for the CDR3 is TGTGCCAGCAGAAGACAGGCCTCGAGTGAGCAGTTCTTC. Full variable domain (rest looked up from reference TRBV2 and TRBJ2-1): EPEVTQTPSHQVTQMGQEVILRCVPISNHLYFYWYRQILGQKVEFLVSFYNNEISEKSEIFDDQFSVERPDGSNFTLKIRSTKLEDSAMYFCASRRQASSEQFFGPGTRLTVL.

This chain joins TRBV5-1 and TRBJ1-1; possibly TRBD1 for D (5 bases). Germline V CDR1 and CDR2: SGHRS, YFSETQ. The CDR3 has 14 residues. Trimming took 0 bases from V and 1 from J, leaving 7 bases between them. The CDR3 protein is CASSLGTSNTEAFF. Here the CDR3 DNA reads TGCGCCAGCAGCTTGGGGACATCGAACACTGAAGCTTTCTTT.

The chain couples TRBV6-6 to TRBJ1-2; 11 bases match TRBD1. Germline CDR1 reads MNHNY; CDR2 reads SVGAGI (reference sequence). The length of the CDR3 is 14 residues. V dropped 7 bases and J dropped 4; count of bases not matched to a gene: 5. The CDR3 here is CASNGQGAGYGYTF. CDR3 sequence (DNA): TGTGCCAGCAATGGACAGGGGGCGGGCTATGGCTACACCTTC.

V usage is TRBV14 and J usage is TRBJ1-6, with unresolved D. V lost 2 bases to trimming and J lost 9 bases, with 11 bases between them. The CDR3 extends over 14 amino acids. Germline V CDR1 and CDR2: SGHDN, FVKESK. CDR3 loop: CASSQTWIGSPLHF. CDR3 coding DNA: TGTGCCAGCAGCCAAACTTGGATAGGTTCACCCCTCCACTTT.

In this sample, this clone turned up once. The chain is built from TRBV11-1 and TRBJ2-5, with D possibly TRBD1 on 5 matching bases. Germline CDR1 reads SGHAT; CDR2 reads FQDESV (reference sequence). V lost 6 bases to trimming and J lost 5 bases, with 19 bases between them. The CDR3 totals 15 residues. In DNA, the CDR3 is TGTGCCAGCAGGCGCCTAGGTCTGGCAGGGGAGACCCAGTACTTC. Protein product: CASRRLGLAGETQYF. Full variable domain (rest looked up from reference TRBV11-1 and TRBJ2-5): EAEVAQSPRYKITEKSQAVAFWCDPISGHATLYWYRQILGQGPELLVQFQDESVVDDSQLPKDRFSAERLKGVDSTLKIQPAELGDSAMYLCASRRLGLAGETQYFGPGTRLLVL.